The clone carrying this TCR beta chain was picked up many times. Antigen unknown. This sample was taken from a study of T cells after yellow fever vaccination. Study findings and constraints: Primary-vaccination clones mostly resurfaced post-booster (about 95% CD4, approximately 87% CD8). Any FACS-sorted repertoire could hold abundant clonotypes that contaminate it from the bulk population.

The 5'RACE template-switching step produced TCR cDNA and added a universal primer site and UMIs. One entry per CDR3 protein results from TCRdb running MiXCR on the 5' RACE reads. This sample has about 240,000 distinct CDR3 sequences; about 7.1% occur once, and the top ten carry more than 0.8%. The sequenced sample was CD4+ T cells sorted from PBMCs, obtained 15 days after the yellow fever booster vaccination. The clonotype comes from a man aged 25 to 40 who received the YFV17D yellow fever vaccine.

CDR3 DNA: TGTGCCAGCAGTGGGGCTACAGGCCTGGGTACGCAGTATTTT. It is translated as CASSGATGLGTQYF. The chain couples TRBV12-3 or TRBV12-4 to TRBJ2-3; possible D gene TRBD1, 5 bases. This CDR3 has 14 amino acids. The V end lost 5 bases, the J end lost 8 bases, and 17 bases lay between the germline ends.